The clone carrying this T cell receptor beta chain was observed once. As yet, its antigen is unknown. This record comes from a study of a mutant IDH1 vaccine in newly diagnosed glioma. Here immunoSEQ multiplex PCR was the method, and the copy in TCRdb shows in-frame clones only, minus some. Altogether 34,000 or so clones are present, roughly 77% being singletons, with the ten largest covering approximately 15%. Described time point: week 35, safety follow-up. Vaccinated patients received 300 ug of mutant IDH1 20-mer peptide per dose, with topical imiquimod. CDR1 and CDR2 (germline): SQVTM, ANQGSEA. CDR3 size: 14 residues. With V trimmed by 7 bases and J by 7 bases, 10 bases remained unmatched.

Sequencing was performed on PBMCs, taken from a glioma patient whose treatment included an IDH1 peptide vaccine. The sequence derives from a man aged 25-45 years with glioma. The chain links TRBV29-1 to TRBJ2-1, with 10 nucleotides matching TRBD2. In DNA, the CDR3 is TGCAGCGCTCGTCTAGCGGGAGTTTGGAATGAGCAGTTCTTC. This codes for CSARLAGVWNEQFF.